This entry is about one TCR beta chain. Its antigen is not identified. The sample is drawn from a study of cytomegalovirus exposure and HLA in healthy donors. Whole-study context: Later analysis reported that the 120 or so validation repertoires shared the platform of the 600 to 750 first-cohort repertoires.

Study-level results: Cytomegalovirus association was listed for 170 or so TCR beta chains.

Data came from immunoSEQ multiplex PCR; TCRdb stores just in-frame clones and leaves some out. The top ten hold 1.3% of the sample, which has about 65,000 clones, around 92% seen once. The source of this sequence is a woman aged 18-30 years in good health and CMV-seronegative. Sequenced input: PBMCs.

This chain's CDR3 is CASSLGAGYTDTQYF. DNA for the CDR3: TGTGCCAGCAGCTTAGGCGCAGGGTACACAGATACGCAGTATTTT. The chain recombines TRBV11-2 with TRBJ2-3; weak D call: TRBD1 (5 bases). CDR3 size: 15 residues. V was clipped by 1 base and J by 2 bases, with 10 bases between them. Germline V gene sequence: CDR1 SGHAT, CDR2 FQNNGV.